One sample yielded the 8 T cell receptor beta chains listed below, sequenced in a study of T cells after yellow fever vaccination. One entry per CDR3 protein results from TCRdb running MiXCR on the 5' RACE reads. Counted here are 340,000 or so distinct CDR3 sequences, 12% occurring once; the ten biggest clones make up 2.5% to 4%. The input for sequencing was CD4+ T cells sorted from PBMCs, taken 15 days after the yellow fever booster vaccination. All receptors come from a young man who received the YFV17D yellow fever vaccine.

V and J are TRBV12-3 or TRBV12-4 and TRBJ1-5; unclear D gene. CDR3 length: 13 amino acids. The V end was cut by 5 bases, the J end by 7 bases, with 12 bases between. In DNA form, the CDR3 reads TGTGCCAGCAGTCGAGGAAGCCGGCAGCCCCAGCATTTT. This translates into CASSRGSRQPQHF.

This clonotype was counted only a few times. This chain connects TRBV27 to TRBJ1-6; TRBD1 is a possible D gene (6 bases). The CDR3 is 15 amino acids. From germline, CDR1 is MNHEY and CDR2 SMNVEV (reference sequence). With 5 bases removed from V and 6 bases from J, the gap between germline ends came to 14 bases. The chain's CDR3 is CASSTGTLLNSPLHF. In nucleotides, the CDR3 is TGTGCCAGCAGTACCGGGACACTCCTTAATTCACCCCTCCACTTT.

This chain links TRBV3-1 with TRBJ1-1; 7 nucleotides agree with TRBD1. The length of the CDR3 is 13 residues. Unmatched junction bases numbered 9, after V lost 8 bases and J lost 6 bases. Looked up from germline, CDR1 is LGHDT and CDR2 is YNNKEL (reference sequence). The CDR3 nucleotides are TGTGCCAGCCTAGACAGGGAGAAAGCTGAAGCTTTCTTT. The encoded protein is CASLDREKAEAFF.

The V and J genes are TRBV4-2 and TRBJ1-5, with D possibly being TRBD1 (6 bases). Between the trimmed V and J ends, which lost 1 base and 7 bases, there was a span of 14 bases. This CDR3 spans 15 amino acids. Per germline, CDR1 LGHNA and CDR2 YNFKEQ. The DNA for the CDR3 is TGTGCCAGCAGCCAAGGAAACAGGGATGGGCAGCCCCAGCATTTT. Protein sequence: CASSQGNRDGQPQHF.

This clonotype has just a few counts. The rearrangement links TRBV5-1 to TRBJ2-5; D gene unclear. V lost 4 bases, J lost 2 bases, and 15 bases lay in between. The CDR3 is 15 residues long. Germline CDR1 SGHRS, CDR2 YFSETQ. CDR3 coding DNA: TGCGCCAGCAGCCCCCGGGTTGTCTCTCAAGAGACCCAGTACTTC. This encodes CASSPRVVSQETQYF.

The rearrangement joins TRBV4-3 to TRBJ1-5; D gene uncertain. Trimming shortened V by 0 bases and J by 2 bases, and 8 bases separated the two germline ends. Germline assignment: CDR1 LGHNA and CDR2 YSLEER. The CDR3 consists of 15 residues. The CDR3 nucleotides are TGCGCCAGCAGCCAAGATCATGCGGGCAATCAGCCCCAGCATTTT. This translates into CASSQDHAGNQPQHF.

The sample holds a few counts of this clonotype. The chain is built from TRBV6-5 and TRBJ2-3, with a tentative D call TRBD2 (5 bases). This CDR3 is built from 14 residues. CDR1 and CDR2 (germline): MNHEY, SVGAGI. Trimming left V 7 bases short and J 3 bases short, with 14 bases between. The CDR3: CASIRGGQTDTQYF. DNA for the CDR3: TGTGCCAGCATAAGAGGAGGTCAGACAGATACGCAGTATTTT.

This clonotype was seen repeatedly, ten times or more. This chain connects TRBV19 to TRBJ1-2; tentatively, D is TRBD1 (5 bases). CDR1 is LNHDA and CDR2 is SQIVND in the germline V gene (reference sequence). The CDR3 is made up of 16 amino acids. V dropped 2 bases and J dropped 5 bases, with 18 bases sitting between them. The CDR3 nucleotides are TGTGCCAGTAGTATACTCCGGGACGGTGTGGGGTATGGCTACACCTTC. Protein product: CASSILRDGVGYGYTF.